This passage covers 16 T cell receptor beta chains from one sample sequenced in a study of Tregs in tolerant kidney transplant recipients. Sequencing used immunoSEQ multiplex PCR; TCRdb keeps in-frame clones, though not all of them. The repertoire holds about 100,000 clones, with around 90% as singletons. The material sequenced was CD4+ T cells from blood, taken before the transplant. These receptor sequences come from a human donor who received a combined kidney and bone marrow transplant.

The chain links TRBV5-1 to TRBJ2-5; tentative D call: TRBD2 (5 bases). The CDR3 runs 14 residues. CDR1 SGHRS and CDR2 YFSETQ come from the germline V gene. The V gene lost 0 bases and the J gene lost 5 bases, with 11 bases spanning the gap. The CDR3 loop is CASSLASREETQYF. CDR3 nucleotide sequence: TGCGCCAGCAGCTTGGCTTCTAGGGAGGAGACCCAGTACTTC.

The chain carries TRBV7-9 and TRBJ1-2, with D possibly being TRBD1 (5 bases). CDR3 length: 14 residues. Per the germline V gene, CDR1 is SEHNR and CDR2 is FQNEAQ (reference sequence). V gave up 2 bases and J gave up 4 bases, with 11 bases separating them. The CDR3 region is CASSLTDRAYGYTF. CDR3 nucleotides: TGTGCCAGCAGCTTAACCGACAGAGCCTATGGCTACACCTTC. The full variable domain, in which reference TRBV7-9 and TRBJ1-2 provide the parts outside the CDR3, is DTGVSQNPRHKITKRGQNVTFRCDPISEHNRLYWYRQTLGQGPEFLTYFQNEAQLEKSRLLSDRFSAERPKGSFSTLEIQRTEQGDSAMYLCASSLTDRAYGYTFGSGTRLTVV.

The rearrangement uses TRBV6-1 and TRBJ1-2; D not resolved. The length of the CDR3 is 13 residues. Germline V gene sequence: CDR1 MNHNS, CDR2 SASEGT. Trimming removed 1 base at V and 7 bases at J, with 10 bases between. The CDR3 spells CASSEVAGVGYTF. The CDR3 DNA sequence: TGTGCCAGCAGTGAAGTGGCCGGAGTTGGCTACACCTTC.

The rearrangement links TRBV2 to TRBJ1-1; D possibly corresponds to TRBD1 (6 bases). Germline V CDR1 and CDR2: SNHLY, FYNNEI. V lost 8 bases and J lost 1, with 20 bases in between. The CDR3 totals 16 residues. This CDR3 reads CASRVSGGPTNTEAFF. DNA for the CDR3: TGTGCCAGCCGGGTGTCGGGGGGCCCTACGAACACTGAAGCTTTCTTT.

This clone appeared once. This sequence joins TRBV4-2 and TRBJ1-4; D gene uncertain. The CDR3 is 13 amino acids. The germline CDR1 and CDR2 sequences are LGHNA and YNFKEQ. The V gene lost 1 base and the J gene lost 10 bases, with 10 bases spanning the gap. CDR3 protein: CASSQGLGGKLFF. The CDR3 DNA reads TGTGCCAGCAGCCAAGGACTCGGAGGAAAACTGTTTTTT.

The chain has TRBV2 and TRBJ1-4, with a possible D match to TRBD1 (6 bases). Trimming left V 6 bases short and J 3 bases short, with 17 bases between. Germline assignment: CDR1 SNHLY and CDR2 FYNNEI. The CDR3 covers 16 residues. DNA of the CDR3: TGTGCCAGCAGCCCTAGGGGGGGGGCCTCTAATGAAAAACTGTTTTTT. Encoded protein: CASSPRGGASNEKLFF.

The chain combines TRBV19 with TRBJ2-7, with D possibly TRBD2 on 7 matching bases. V lost 9 bases and J lost 5, with 17 bases in between. Germline V gene lookup returns CDR1 LNHDA and CDR2 SQIVND (reference sequence). This CDR3 is 13 amino acids long. The CDR3 loop reads CASTRGGEDEQYF. Written as DNA, the CDR3 is TGTGCCAGCACCCGAGGGGGGGAGGACGAGCAGTACTTC. Looking up the rest from reference TRBV19 and TRBJ2-7 gives the full variable domain: DGGITQSPKYLFRKEGQNVTLSCEQNLNHDAMYWYRQDPGQGLRLIYYSQIVNDFQKGDIAEGYSVSREKKESFPLTVTSAQKNPTAFYLCASTRGGEDEQYFGPGTRLTVT.

The V gene is TRBV6-5, the J gene TRBJ1-1, with D tentatively TRBD1 (5 bases). Per the germline V gene, CDR1 is MNHEY and CDR2 is SVGAGI. The ends were cut back, 7 bases at V and 11 bases at J, with 14 bases in the middle. This CDR3 comprises 11 residues. CDR3 protein: CASTDRRQAFF. The CDR3 DNA follows: TGTGCCAGCACCGACCGCCGACAGGCTTTCTTT.

This clone was seen just once. The CDR3 sequence: CASSFLATGGLETQYF. Here the CDR3 DNA reads TGTGCCAGCAGCTTCTTGGCGACAGGGGGCCTTGAGACCCAGTACTTC. The chain couples TRBV5-8 to TRBJ2-5, with 10 bases matching TRBD1. The J segment lost 5 bases and the V segment lost 2 bases, leaving 9 bases of the junction unmatched. The CDR3 is 16 amino acids. Germline CDR1 is SGHTS and CDR2 is YDEGEE.

The chain recombines TRBV18 with TRBJ1-4, with 7 positions matching TRBD1. The V segment lost 3 bases and the J segment 7 bases; nucleotides outside the gene matches: 5. This CDR3 is 14 amino acids long. Germline V lookup: CDR1 KGHSH, CDR2 LQKENI. The CDR3, as DNA: TGTGCCAGCTCACCCGACAGGGTAGCTGAAAAACTGTTTTTT. Translated: CASSPDRVAEKLFF.

This chain joins TRBV7-2 and TRBJ1-1, with D maybe TRBD1 (5 bases). Germline CDR1 SGHTA, CDR2 FQGNSA. Trimming left V 5 bases short and J 1 base short, with 8 bases between. This CDR3 is built from 13 residues. The CDR3 DNA sequence: TGTGCCAGCAGCGTTAGGGGGAACACTGAAGCTTTCTTT. As protein: CASSVRGNTEAFF.

CDR3 amino acids: CASSDPRQGSTGELFF. The CDR3 DNA reads TGCGCCAGCTCAGACCCCCGACAGGGTAGCACCGGGGAGCTGTTTTTT. The rearrangement links TRBV10-2 to TRBJ2-2; 7 bases are shared with TRBD1. The CDR3 loop spans 16 amino acids. V dropped 8 bases and J dropped 4; count of bases not matched to a gene: 13. CDR1 WSHSY and CDR2 SAAADI come from the germline V gene.

The chain combines TRBV7-9 with TRBJ2-1, with 9 bases lining up with TRBD2. In germline, CDR1 is SEHNR, CDR2 FQNEAQ (reference sequence). V trimming: 5 bases; J trimming: 3 bases; junction bases outside the gene matches: 11. The CDR3 is 17 amino acids. CDR3 sequence: CASSPPFRLAVYNEQFF. DNA for the CDR3: TGTGCCAGCAGCCCCCCCTTTAGACTAGCGGTCTACAATGAGCAGTTCTTC.

The V gene is TRBV7-2, the J gene TRBJ1-5, with TRBD1 identical over 8 bases. The CDR3 totals 16 residues. Trimming removed 6 bases from V and 5 bases from J; junction bases left unmatched: 12. Germline V gene sequence: CDR1 SGHTA, CDR2 FQGNSA. The CDR3 sequence is CASSSNDRGADQPQHF. CDR3 sequence (DNA): TGTGCCAGCAGTTCAAACGACAGGGGAGCGGATCAGCCCCAGCATTTT.

The V gene is TRBV10-3, the J gene TRBJ2-7, with 8 bases aligning to TRBD2. This CDR3 region has 13 residues. The V and J ends lost 5 bases and 4 bases, in that order; junction bases with no gene match: 4. Germline V gene lookup returns CDR1 ENHRY and CDR2 SYGVKD. CDR3: CAISTGREYEQYF. In DNA form, the CDR3 reads TGTGCCATCAGTACCGGGAGGGAATACGAGCAGTACTTC.

The V gene is TRBV5-6, the J gene TRBJ2-5; D perhaps matches TRBD2 (5 bases). The CDR3 loop spans 13 amino acids. Germline CDR1 is SGHDT and CDR2 is YYEEEE. Trimming shortened V by 4 bases and J by 5 bases, and 12 bases separated the two germline ends. In nucleotides, the CDR3 is TGTGCCAGCAGCGCGGGCCCCGGGGAGACCCAGTACTTC. The encoded protein is CASSAGPGETQYF.